This T cell receptor beta chain originates from a study of shared clonotypes between healthy human individuals. The germline V gene has CDR1 MDHEN and CDR2 SYDVKM. The CDR3 runs 13 residues. Trimming took off 5 bases at V and 3 bases at J, with 9 bases between the two ends. The repertoire was sequenced with immunoSEQ multiplex PCR; TCRdb's copy has only in-frame clones and lacks some. This table holds over 950,000 clones, approximately 77% found once. The sequence came from a man between 18 and 35 years old in good health. Some clones in this sample may be carry-over from other donors' samples. The sample was memory CD4+ T cells from PBMCs. Subset in this sample: CD45RA-negative fraction. This rearrangement joins TRBV28 to TRBJ2-3; D gene uncertain. The CDR3 sequence is CASSTSTTDTQYF. The CDR3 DNA is TGTGCCAGCAGTACCTCAACGACAGATACGCAGTATTTT.